This TCR beta chain emerged from a study of monozygotic twins with cystic fibrosis. Study details: With about 15 PCR cycles, barcoded libraries came from about 3 micrograms of fragmented DNA. Study conclusions and caveats: In 13 of 16 pairs, V gene usage was closest to the co-twin's. No link emerged between shared CDR3 counts and age, concordance or severity. Monozygotic CF twins shared more identical nucleotide clonotypes than unrelated patients.

Sequencing was performed with immunoSEQ multiplex PCR; in TCRdb, only in-frame clones are kept and a portion is missing. The data contain 35,000 or so clones, nearly 85% of them singletons. The CDR3 runs 14 residues. Germline CDR1 and CDR2: SGHVS and FQNEAQ. The V gene lost 1 base and the J gene lost 2 bases, with 9 bases spanning the gap. Note on this clone: Its target is unknown.

The clonotype was recovered from a girl aged 2 to 9 with cystic fibrosis. The sequenced sample consisted of blood. V gene TRBV7-8 combines with J gene TRBJ2-7, with a possible D match to TRBD2 (6 bases). The CDR3 region has the DNA TGTGCCAGCAGCTTAGGGTCGGGGGCCTACGAGCAGTACTTC. Amino acids: CASSLGSGAYEQYF.